The next 21 T cell receptor beta chains were all read from a single sample in a study of control samples from healthy donors and cancer patients. Profiled with immunoSEQ multiplex PCR; TCRdb holds only in-frame clones, not every one. The data hold some 120,000 clones, with about 88% observed a single time. The sample comprised blood. The receptors were sampled from an older woman in good health.

V is TRBV24-1 and J is TRBJ1-2, with D uncertain. Germline V gives CDR1 KGHDR, CDR2 SFDVKD. The CDR3 loop spans 14 amino acids. V shed 0 bases and J shed 2 bases, with 6 bases lying between them. The CDR3 DNA reads as TGTGCCACCAGTGATTTGCCCTTGAACTATGGCTACACCTTC. Protein product: CATSDLPLNYGYTF.

The chain employs TRBV6-5 and TRBJ1-4, with D possibly matching TRBD1 (5 bases). CDR1 is MNHEY and CDR2 is SVGAGI in the germline V gene. The CDR3 runs to 15 residues. Trimming took 0 bases from V and 8 from J, leaving 13 bases between them. CDR3 amino acids: CASSYSNRDREKLFF. The CDR3 coding sequence is TGTGCCAGCAGTTACTCAAACCGGGACCGAGAAAAACTGTTTTTT.

In this sample, this clone turned up once. The junction does not match germline at one end; this may be a read error. The rearrangement joins TRBV2 to TRBJ2-2; 10 positions match TRBD2. Germline V gene lookup returns CDR1 SNHLY and CDR2 FYNNEI. This CDR3 has 15 amino acids. CDR3 in amino acids: CASSTSGIRSGELLF. Here the CDR3 DNA reads TGTGCCAGCAGTACTAGCGGGATAAGGTCCGGGGAGCTGCTTTTT. The whole variable domain, remainder taken from reference TRBV2 and TRBJ2-2, is EPEVTQTPSHQVTQMGQEVILRCVPISNHLYFYWYRQILGQKVEFLVSFYNNEISEKSEIFDDQFSVERPDGSNFTLKIRSTKLEDSAMYFCASSTSGIRSGELLFGEGSRLTVL.

This chain connects TRBV3-1 (or the pseudogene TRBV3-2) to TRBJ2-7; 8 positions agree with TRBD2. CDR3 length: 15 residues. With 3 bases clipped from V and 2 bases from J, the junction kept 6 bases outside the gene matches. Germline V gives CDR1 LGHDT, CDR2 YNNKEL (reference sequence). The CDR3 loop is CASSQALAGPYEQYF. CDR3 in DNA: TGTGCCAGCAGCCAGGCTCTAGCGGGCCCCTACGAGCAGTACTTC.

The chain joins TRBV7-2 to TRBJ1-2; 9 positions match TRBD1. The CDR3 consists of 15 residues. Germline CDR1 is SGHTA and CDR2 is FQGNSA. V lost 5 bases and J lost 8; bases outside the gene matches: 12. CDR3 sequence: CASSRDRDHLRGYTF. The CDR3 nucleotides read TGTGCCAGCAGCCGGGACAGGGACCATCTTCGGGGCTACACCTTC.

The chain is built from TRBV5-1 and TRBJ1-2, with 7 positions matching TRBD1. Germline V CDR1 and CDR2: SGHRS, YFSETQ. The CDR3 sequence is 14 residues long. V trimming: 4 bases; J trimming: 5 bases; junction bases outside the gene matches: 8. The CDR3 DNA sequence: TGCGCCAGCAGCACCCTGACAGGGACTTATGGCTACACCTTC. Its protein product is CASSTLTGTYGYTF.

This chain uses TRBV6-6 with TRBJ1-1; D not resolved. Trimming shortened V by 4 bases and J by 8 bases, and 11 bases separated the two germline ends. From germline, CDR1 is MNHNY and CDR2 SVGAGI (reference sequence). The CDR3 runs to 12 residues. DNA for the CDR3: TGTGCCAGCAGTTCTGGGGATCGGGAAGCTTTCTTT. Amino acid sequence: CASSSGDREAFF.

The chain recombines TRBV9 with TRBJ1-2; D may be TRBD1 (6 bases). Germline loops: CDR1 SGDLS, CDR2 YYNGEE. Trimming removed 0 bases at V and 0 bases at J, with 18 bases between. There are 18 residues in the CDR3. The CDR3 here is CASSVEPKGGPANYGYTF. CDR3 bases: TGTGCCAGCAGCGTAGAGCCCAAAGGGGGGCCTGCTAACTATGGCTACACCTTC.

In the case of this clone: Other DNA sequences from this sample encode an identical CDR3 as well. The chain couples TRBV7-2 to TRBJ2-1, with D perhaps matching TRBD1 (6 bases). Deletions cut 1 base from V and 4 bases from J, with 8 bases between. Germline loops: CDR1 SGHTA, CDR2 FQGNSA. The CDR3 totals 14 residues. CDR3 coding DNA: TGTGCCAGCAGCTTAGGGACAGTATACAATGAGCAGTTCTTC. Protein product: CASSLGTVYNEQFF.

DNA of the CDR3: TGTGCCAGCAGCTTAATCCCCGACGGAATGGATACGCAGTATTTT. Translating it yields CASSLIPDGMDTQYF. V and J are TRBV7-2 and TRBJ2-3; D is unclear. The CDR3 extends over 15 amino acids. V was pared by 2 bases and J by 6 bases, with 15 bases between. Germline V gene lookup returns CDR1 SGHTA and CDR2 FQGNSA. Full variable domain (rest looked up from reference TRBV7-2 and TRBJ2-3): GAGVSQSPSNKVTEKGKDVELRCDPISGHTALYWYRQSLGQGLEFLIYFQGNSAPDKSGLPSDRFSAERTGGSVSTLTIQRTQQEDSAVYLCASSLIPDGMDTQYFGPGTRLTVL.

This chain uses TRBV4-2 with TRBJ1-6; possibly TRBD1 for D (5 bases). CDR3 length equals 14 residues. Germline assignment: CDR1 LGHNA and CDR2 YNFKEQ. The V gene lost 1 base and the J gene lost 11 bases, with 12 bases spanning the gap. The CDR3 reads CASSQGQGLTPLHF. The CDR3 bases are TGTGCCAGCAGCCAAGGGCAGGGTCTGACACCCCTCCACTTT.

The rearrangement joins TRBV12-3 or TRBV12-4 to TRBJ2-1; D is unresolved. CDR3 length: 12 amino acids. The V end lost 3 bases, the J end lost 6 bases, and 6 bases lay between the germline ends. CDR3 DNA sequence: TGTGCCAGCAGTTTGTATCCCAATGAGCAGTTCTTC. Amino acid sequence: CASSLYPNEQFF.

This rearrangement joins TRBV3-1 (or the pseudogene TRBV3-2) to TRBJ2-5; D may be TRBD2 (5 bases). Trimming removed 4 bases from V and 1 base from J, with 10 bases in between. The length of the CDR3 is 14 residues. Germline V lookup: CDR1 LGHDT, CDR2 YNNKEL (reference sequence). CDR3: CASSLWTLQETQYF. The CDR3 bases are TGTGCCAGCAGCCTATGGACTCTCCAAGAGACCCAGTACTTC.

The CDR3 DNA sequence: TGTGCCAGTAGTATAGTAAGAGGGACCGCTGAAGCTTTCTTT. Its protein product is CASSIVRGTAEAFF. The chain recombines TRBV19 with TRBJ1-1, with D possibly TRBD1 on 5 matching bases. The CDR3 sequence is 14 residues long. Germline CDR1 and CDR2: LNHDA and SQIVND (reference sequence). Trimming took off 1 base at V and 6 bases at J, with 12 bases between the two ends.

DNA for the CDR3: TGTGCCAGCAGCTTAAGGGGGGACTATGGCTACACCTTC. It translates to CASSLRGDYGYTF. This chain uses TRBV13 with TRBJ1-2; a possible D gene is TRBD1 (6 bases). The CDR3 is 13 amino acids. The germline V gene has CDR1 PRHDT and CDR2 FYEKMQ (reference sequence). Trimming took off 2 bases at V and 3 bases at J, with 7 bases between the two ends.

About this clone itself: The conserved final phenylalanine or tryptophan is absent from the CDR3, which likely points to a read error. It is unclear where the CDR3 begins or ends on the DNA, so no DNA is shown, and the CDR3 is as TCRdb lists it. The chain links TRBV19 to TRBJ2-4; the table's D call TRBD2 went unverified against the DNA. Germline V gene data show CDR1 as LNHDA and CDR2 as SQIVND (reference sequence). Counting both end residues, the CDR3 totals 11 amino acids. The CDR3 sequence: CASSEGLAVNV.

The V and J genes are TRBV4-2 and TRBJ2-7; possibly TRBD1 or TRBD2 for D (6 bases each). CDR1 is LGHNA, CDR2 YNFKEQ, per germline. V was trimmed by 4 bases and J by 3 bases, leaving 28 bases between them. The CDR3 runs to 19 residues. The CDR3 here is CASSLAWGAGITNHYEQYF. CDR3 DNA sequence: TGTGCCAGCAGCCTCGCCTGGGGGGCCGGAATCACCAACCACTACGAGCAGTACTTC.

The gene calls are TRBV6-4 and TRBJ1-2, with D perhaps matching TRBD1 (5 bases). The CDR3 loop spans 14 amino acids. Per germline, CDR1 MRHNA and CDR2 SNTAGT. Between the trimmed V and J ends, which lost 2 bases and 4 bases, there was a span of 11 bases. CDR3 residues: CASSDGGTLYGYTF. The CDR3 DNA is TGTGCCAGCAGTGACGGGGGGACCCTCTATGGCTACACCTTC.

This clone was seen more than once but under ten times. The chain carries TRBV2 and TRBJ1-4, with D possibly being TRBD1 (5 bases). This CDR3 spans 10 amino acids. Trimming removed 8 bases from V and 12 bases from J, with 10 bases in between. CDR1 SNHLY and CDR2 FYNNEI come from the germline V gene. CDR3 in DNA: TGTGCCAGCGGGGGGAGCCAACTGTTTTTT. This encodes CASGGSQLFF.

V gene TRBV28 combines with J gene TRBJ2-3; TRBD1 is a possible D gene (6 bases). The germline V gene has CDR1 MDHEN and CDR2 SYDVKM. V dropped 8 bases and J dropped 10 bases, with 10 bases sitting between them. The CDR3 has 10 amino acids. The CDR3 region has the DNA TGTGCCAGCGGGGGCCAATCGCAGTATTTT. This translates into CASGGQSQYF.

This chain links TRBV2 with TRBJ1-2, with TRBD1 as a possible D gene (6 bases). Germline lookup yields CDR1 SNHLY and CDR2 FYNNEI. V lost 3 bases and J lost 5, with 13 bases in between. There are 14 residues in the CDR3. The DNA for the CDR3 is TGTGCCAGCAGTGACGGGGGGCGAGTTTATGGCTACACCTTC. Protein product: CASSDGGRVYGYTF.